This T cell receptor (beta chain) was documented in a study of CD8 T cells in ankylosing spondylitis. The V end was cut by 8 bases, the J end by 5 bases, with 9 bases between. The CDR3 runs 11 residues. Overall study results and limits: Eight or nine highly homologous variants made up a TCR beta motif that seemed to typify ankylosing spondylitis blood.

TCRdb processed the 5' RACE reads anew with MiXCR; each CDR3 protein has one entry. The sample lists about 250,000 distinct CDR3 sequences, 15% to 20% occurring once. This clonotype was seen many times. As yet, its antigen is unknown. Specimen: blood, either unsorted or a sorted T cell fraction (not recorded which). The J gene is TRBJ2-5, the V gene TRBV12-3 or TRBV12-4; D gene uncertain. The origin of this receptor is a male donor with ankylosing spondylitis or in good health (not recorded which). This chain's CDR3 is CASAWVETQYF. The DNA of the CDR3 is TGTGCCAGCGCATGGGTGGAGACCCAGTACTTC.